This T cell receptor beta chain appears in the sequencing data of a study of CD8 T cells in Susac syndrome (dated 2019 in TCRdb). In terms of the full investigation: Among the Susac syndrome patients who were sequenced, clinically active disease was present in about 6 and clinical remission was observed in eight. At blood withdrawal, Susac syndrome patients were therapy-naive, treated with corticosteroids (with IVIg additionally given to some), or treated with IVIg alone. The study used repertoire sequencing to test whether antigen drove CD8+ T cell activation and differentiation in Susac syndrome. Overall results and qualifications from the work: The TCR sequencing and HLA analysis was acknowledged to have included a relatively small number of individuals. No clonal expansion was detected in the CD4+ T cell repertoire of Susac syndrome patients.

RNA was extracted using the RNeasy kit, and about 0.45 to 1 ug of the RNA was reverse transcribed with random hexamers. TCR beta CDR3 regions were amplified with the immunoSEQ multiplex PCR assay covering 54 Vbeta and 13 Jbeta segments. PCR amplification bias was corrected by using a synthetic template baseline for primer optimization and computational correction. As for the original processing: Reads were assigned to V, D and J genes according to IMGT and analyzed in immunoSEQ Analyzer, with only productive sequences retained. Clonality was computed as one minus Shannon entropy normalized by log2 of the number of productive unique sequences. For each patient and control, public and private clones were evaluated within the 100 most prevalent clones. Clones were defined as Susac-specific when absent from the healthy and MS cohorts, from about 1,100 published viral clones and from other ImmuneACCESS disease sequences. TCRdb passed the public sequencing reads through fastp at Q25 and MiXCR, retaining productive beta sequences. Merged by CDR3 protein, the rows form single entries marked with the most common genes and DNA. These V and J calls rely on TCRdb rather than the paper's analysis. The sample yields 110,000 to 150,000 distinct CDR3 sequences; approximately 94% were counted once. Jointly, the top ten make up roughly 0.08% of the sample.

Peripheral blood CD8+ and CD4+ T cells from healthy donors, Susac syndrome patients and multiple sclerosis patients were profiled by high-throughput TCR beta sequencing. Susac syndrome patients met recently defined diagnostic criteria for definite or probable disease. CD8+ TEMRA cells were enriched by FACS, while bulk CD8+ and CD4+ T cells were purified by magnetic negative isolation. Blood was collected in EDTA tubes and processed within 24 hours, with PBMCs isolated through density gradient centrifugation. PBMCs intended for TCR sequencing were frozen in liquid nitrogen and were later thawed in a 37 degrees C water bath. The sorted or isolated CD4+, CD8+ and CD8+ TEMRA cells had a purity of 90% or higher. On this clonotype: The clone's antigen remains unknown. Per-base qualities were not stored, and no clone one base away is much larger.

The V and J ends are trimmed by 3 bases and 9 bases, leaving 6 bases between them. Reading the germline V gene gives CDR1 SGHTA and CDR2 FQGNSA. The CDR3 has 11 amino acids, counting the end cysteine and phenylalanine. Only the CDR3 DNA is retained, 33 bases long and in frame from the first base. The source of this sequence is a human donor with Susac syndrome. What was sequenced was CD4+ T cells from PBMCs. The chain was built from TRBV7-2 and TRBJ2-1, with an unclear D gene assignment. The base sequence is TGTGCCAGCAGCTTTACAGTTGAGCAGTTCTTC. This translates into CASSFTVEQFF.